A single sample is the source of the 3 T cell receptor beta chains below, sequenced in a study of shared clonotypes between healthy human individuals. CD45RO-negative, CCR7-selected cells formed the naive CD8 fraction, which excluded terminally differentiated effector memory CD45RA+ cells. Assay: immunoSEQ multiplex PCR; the TCRdb copy retains only in-frame clones and omits some. The sample consists of under 600,000 clones, 98% of them appearing once. Sequencing was performed on naive CD8+ T cells sorted from blood. The receptors come from a man aged 25 to 40 in good health.

This clone was seen only once. V usage is TRBV29-1 and J usage is TRBJ2-7, with 7 positions matching TRBD1. The CDR3 totals 11 residues. J was trimmed by 5 bases and V by 6 bases; bases with no gene match: 4. CDR1 and CDR2 from the germline V gene are SQVTM and ANQGSEA. The CDR3 nucleotides read TGCAGCGTGACAGGGCTCCACGAGCAGTACTTC. Translated: CSVTGLHEQYF.

The genes are TRBV7-9 and TRBJ2-3; 9 nucleotides match TRBD2. Germline V gene data show CDR1 as SEHNR and CDR2 as FQNEAQ (reference sequence). The CDR3 length is 16 residues. The V gene end was trimmed by 5 bases and the J gene end by 2 bases; junction bases not matched to a gene: 8. The CDR3 is CASSPLAGVDTDTQYF. The CDR3 nucleotides read TGTGCCAGCAGCCCCTTAGCGGGAGTGGACACAGATACGCAGTATTTT.

The chain employs TRBV7-9 and TRBJ2-7; 9 nucleotides align to TRBD2. CDR1 SEHNR and CDR2 FQNEAQ come from the germline V gene (reference sequence). Germline trimming cut 5 bases from V and 2 bases from J; bases unmatched to any gene: 10. The CDR3 totals 16 residues. The chain's CDR3 is CASSPVGSGSAYEQYF. The DNA of the CDR3 is TGTGCCAGCAGCCCTGTAGGTAGCGGGAGTGCCTACGAGCAGTACTTC.